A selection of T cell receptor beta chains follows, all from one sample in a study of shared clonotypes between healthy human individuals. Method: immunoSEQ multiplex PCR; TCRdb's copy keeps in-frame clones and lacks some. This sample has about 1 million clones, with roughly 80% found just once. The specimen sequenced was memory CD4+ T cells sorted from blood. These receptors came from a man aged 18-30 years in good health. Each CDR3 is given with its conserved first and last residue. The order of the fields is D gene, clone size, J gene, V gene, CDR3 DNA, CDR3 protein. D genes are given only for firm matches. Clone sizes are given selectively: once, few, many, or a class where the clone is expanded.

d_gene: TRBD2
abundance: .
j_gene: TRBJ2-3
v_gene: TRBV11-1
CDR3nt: TGTGCCAGCAGCCGGGGACTAGCGGGGGGTCACGATACGCAGTATTTT
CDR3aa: CASSRGLAGGHDTQYF

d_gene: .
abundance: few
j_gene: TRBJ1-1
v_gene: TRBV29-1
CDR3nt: TGCAGCGTTACGGGGAGCACTGAAGCTTTCTTT
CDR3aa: CSVTGSTEAFF

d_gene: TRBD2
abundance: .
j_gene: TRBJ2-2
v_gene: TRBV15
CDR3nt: TGTGCCACCAGCACAGGACTAGCGGGGTCCACCGGGGAGCTGTTTTTT
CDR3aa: CATSTGLAGSTGELFF

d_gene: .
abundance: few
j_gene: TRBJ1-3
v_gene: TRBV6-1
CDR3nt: TGTGCCAGCAGTGAAGGATTCTACTCTGGAAACACCATATATTTT
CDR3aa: CASSEGFYSGNTIYF

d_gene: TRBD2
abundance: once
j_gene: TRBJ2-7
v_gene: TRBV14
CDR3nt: TGTGCCAGCAGGGCTAGCGGGAGCTCCTACGAGCAGTACTTC
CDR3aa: CASRASGSSYEQYF

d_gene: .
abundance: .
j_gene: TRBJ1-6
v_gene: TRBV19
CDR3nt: TGTGCCAGTAGGGACAGCTACCCCGGGAATTCACCCCTCCACTTT
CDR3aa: CASRDSYPGNSPLHF

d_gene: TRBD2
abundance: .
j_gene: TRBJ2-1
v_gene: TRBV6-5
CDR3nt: TGTGCCAGCAGGACCCGGGAGGGCGGTAGCAATGAGCAGTTCTTC
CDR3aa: CASRTREGGSNEQFF

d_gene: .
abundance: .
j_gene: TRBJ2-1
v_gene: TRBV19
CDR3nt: TGTGCCTCACGCCCGGGGCCCAGGGGTGAGCAGTTCTTC
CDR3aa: CASRPGPRGEQFF

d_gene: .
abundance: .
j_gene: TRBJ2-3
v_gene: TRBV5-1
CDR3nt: TGCGCCAGCAGCTTGGGGGACCTTCGGCAAGATACGCAGTATTTT
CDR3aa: CASSLGDLRQDTQYF

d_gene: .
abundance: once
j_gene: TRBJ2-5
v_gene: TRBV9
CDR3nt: TGTGCCAGCAGCGTAGGGCTGAGTGGAAAAGAGACCCAGTACTTC
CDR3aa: CASSVGLSGKETQYF

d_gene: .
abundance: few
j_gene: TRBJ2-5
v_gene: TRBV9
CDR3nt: TGTGCCAGCAGCAGTAGCGGAGACGGGTGGGAGACCCAGTACTTC
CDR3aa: CASSSSGDGWETQYF

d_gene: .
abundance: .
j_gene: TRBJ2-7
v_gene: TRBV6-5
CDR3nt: TGTGCCAGCAGTCGGGGCAGGGAGAACGAGCAGTACTTC
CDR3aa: CASSRGRENEQYF

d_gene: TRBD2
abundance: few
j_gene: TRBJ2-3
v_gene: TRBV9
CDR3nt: TGTGCCAGCAACCGAGCGGGAACGACAAATACGCAGTATTTT
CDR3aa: CASNRAGTTNTQYF

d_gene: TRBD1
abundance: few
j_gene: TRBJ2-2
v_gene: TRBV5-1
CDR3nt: TGCGCCAGCAGCTTGACAGGGGTGGACACCGGGGAGCTGTTTTTT
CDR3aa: CASSLTGVDTGELFF

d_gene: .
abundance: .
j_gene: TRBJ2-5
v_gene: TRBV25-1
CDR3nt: TGTGCCAGCAGTGAATTGAGAATAGGGGAGACCCAGTACTTC
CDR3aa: CASSELRIGETQYF

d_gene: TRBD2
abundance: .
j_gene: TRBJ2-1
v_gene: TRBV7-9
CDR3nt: TGTGCCAGCAGGACTAGCGGGGGAAGTTACAATGAGCAGTTCTTC
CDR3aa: CASRTSGGSYNEQFF

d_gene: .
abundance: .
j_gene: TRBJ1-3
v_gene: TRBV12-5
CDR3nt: TGTGCTAGTACCCGACCTGAGGGCTCTGGAAACACCATATATTTT
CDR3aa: CASTRPEGSGNTIYF

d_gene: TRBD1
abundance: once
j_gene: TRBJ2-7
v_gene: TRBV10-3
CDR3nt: TGTGCCATCAGTCTCGACAGGGGCTCCTCCTACGAGCAGTACTTC
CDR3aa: CAISLDRGSSYEQYF

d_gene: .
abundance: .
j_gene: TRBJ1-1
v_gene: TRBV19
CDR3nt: TGTGCCAGTAGTATTTCTATGAACACTGAAGCTTTCTTT
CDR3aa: CASSISMNTEAFF

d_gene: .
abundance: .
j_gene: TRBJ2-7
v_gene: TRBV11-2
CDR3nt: TGTGCCAGCAGTAAAGCTCGGGACATTTTCTACGAGCAGTACTTC
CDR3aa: CASSKARDIFYEQYF

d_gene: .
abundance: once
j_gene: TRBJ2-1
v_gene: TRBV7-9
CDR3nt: TGTGCCAGCAGCTACCGTGAGACCTCCTACAATGAGCAGTTCTTC
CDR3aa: CASSYRETSYNEQFF

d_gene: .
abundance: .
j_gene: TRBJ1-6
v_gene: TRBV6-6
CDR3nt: TGTGCCAGCAGTTCCGCCGGGACGCCCCTCCACTTT
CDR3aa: CASSSAGTPLHF

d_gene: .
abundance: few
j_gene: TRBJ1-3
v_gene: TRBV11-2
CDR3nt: TGTGCCAGCAGCTTAGCCCTTTCCTCTGGAAACACCATATATTTT
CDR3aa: CASSLALSSGNTIYF

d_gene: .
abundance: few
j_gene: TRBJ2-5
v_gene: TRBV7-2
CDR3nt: TGTGCCAGCAGCTTTGACAGGCCCAATGCCCAGTACTTC
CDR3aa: CASSFDRPNAQYF

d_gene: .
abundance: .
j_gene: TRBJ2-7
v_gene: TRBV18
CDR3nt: TGTGCCAGCTCACCAAGTGGACTGGGCGGCTCCTACGAGCAGTACTTC
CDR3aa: CASSPSGLGGSYEQYF

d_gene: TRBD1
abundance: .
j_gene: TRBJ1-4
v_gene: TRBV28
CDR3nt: TGTGCCAGCAGTCTTATAATACAGGGGGCGAATGAAAAACTGTTTTTT
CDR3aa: CASSLIIQGANEKLFF

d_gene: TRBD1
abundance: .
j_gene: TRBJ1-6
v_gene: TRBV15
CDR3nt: TGTGCCACCACGGGACAGGGGCTCAATTCACCCCTCCACTTT
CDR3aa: CATTGQGLNSPLHF

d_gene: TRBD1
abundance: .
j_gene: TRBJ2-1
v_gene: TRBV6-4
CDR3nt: TGTGCCAGCAGTGTCGGACAGGGTGCTGAGCAGTTCTTC
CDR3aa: CASSVGQGAEQFF

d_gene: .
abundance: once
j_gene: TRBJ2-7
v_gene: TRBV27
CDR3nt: TGTGCCAGCAGTTTAAGCGAGGGGGGGCCGTACGAGCAGTACTTC
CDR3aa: CASSLSEGGPYEQYF

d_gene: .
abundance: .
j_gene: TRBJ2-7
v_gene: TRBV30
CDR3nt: TGTGCCTGGAGTGCCGGGACGGGGACCTACGAGCAGTACTTC
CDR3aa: CAWSAGTGTYEQYF

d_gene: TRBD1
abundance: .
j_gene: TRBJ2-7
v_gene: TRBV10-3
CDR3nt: TGTGCCATCAGTGTTGGGACAGGGGAAATATACGAGCAGTACTTC
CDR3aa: CAISVGTGEIYEQYF

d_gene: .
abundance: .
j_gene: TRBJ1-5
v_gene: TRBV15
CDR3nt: TGTGCCACCAGCAGAGCAGTGACTGAGAATCAGCCCCAGCATTTT
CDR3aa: CATSRAVTENQPQHF

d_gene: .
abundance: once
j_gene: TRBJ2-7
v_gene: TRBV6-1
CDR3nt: TGTGCCAGCAGTGATATATCCGGGACTGGGATCTACGAGCAGTACTTC
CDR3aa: CASSDISGTGIYEQYF

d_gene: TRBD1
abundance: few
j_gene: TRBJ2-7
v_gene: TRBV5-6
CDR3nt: TGTGCCAGCAATGCAGGGGGCTACGAGCAGTACTTC
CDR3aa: CASNAGGYEQYF

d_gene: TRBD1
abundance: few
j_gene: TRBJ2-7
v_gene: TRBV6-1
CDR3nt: TGTGCCAGCAGTAGACAGGGAGAGCTCTCCTACGAGCAGTACTTC
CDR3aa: CASSRQGELSYEQYF

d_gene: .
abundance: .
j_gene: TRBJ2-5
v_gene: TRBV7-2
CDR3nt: TGTGCCAGCAGCTTAGATAGAGAGACCCAGTACTTC
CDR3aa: CASSLDRETQYF

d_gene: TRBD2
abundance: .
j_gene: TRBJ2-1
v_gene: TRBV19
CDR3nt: TGTGCCAGTAGTCGCCTAGCGGGGACCTACCGGAGCTCCTACAATGAGCAGTTCTTC
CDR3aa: CASSRLAGTYRSSYNEQFF

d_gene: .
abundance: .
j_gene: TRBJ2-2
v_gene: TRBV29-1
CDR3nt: TGCAGCGTTGCTGGTAGCGGGGAGCTGTTTTTT
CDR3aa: CSVAGSGELFF

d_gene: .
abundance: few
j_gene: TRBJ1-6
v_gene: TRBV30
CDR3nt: TGTGCCTGGAGTGTACGGCAGGGTGTGGTGAACTCACCCCTCCACTTT
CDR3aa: CAWSVRQGVVNSPLHF

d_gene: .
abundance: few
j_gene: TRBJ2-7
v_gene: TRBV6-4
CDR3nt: TGTGCCAGCAGTCCTTACGAGCAGTACTTC
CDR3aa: CASSPYEQYF

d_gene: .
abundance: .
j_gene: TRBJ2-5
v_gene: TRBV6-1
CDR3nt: TGTGCCAGCAGCCGGGACCTTCAAGAGACCCAGTACTTC
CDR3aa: CASSRDLQETQYF

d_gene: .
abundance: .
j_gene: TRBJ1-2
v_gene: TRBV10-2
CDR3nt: TGCGCCAGCAGTGAAGGCCGTAACTATGGCTACACCTTC
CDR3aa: CASSEGRNYGYTF

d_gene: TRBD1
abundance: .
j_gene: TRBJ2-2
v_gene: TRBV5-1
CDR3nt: TGCGCCAGCACCTGGACAGGGGGCGGGGAGCTGTTTTTT
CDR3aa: CASTWTGGGELFF

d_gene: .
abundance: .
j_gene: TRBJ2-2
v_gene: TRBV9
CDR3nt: TGTGCCAGCAGCGACGCTTATGGGGATACCGGGGAGCTGTTTTTT
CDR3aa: CASSDAYGDTGELFF

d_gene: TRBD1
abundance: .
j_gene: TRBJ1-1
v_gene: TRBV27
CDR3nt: TGTGCCAGCAGTTGGACAGGGGGCGCGTCGACTGAAGCTTTCTTT
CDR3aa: CASSWTGGASTEAFF

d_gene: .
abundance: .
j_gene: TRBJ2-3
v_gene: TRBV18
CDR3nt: TGTGCCAGCTCACCACTTGGGTCCTCTAGCACAGATACGCAGTATTTT
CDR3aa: CASSPLGSSSTDTQYF

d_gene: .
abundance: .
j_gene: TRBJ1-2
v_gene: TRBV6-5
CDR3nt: TGTGCCAGCAGTTATTGGGCTCGGCCGGTGGATGGCTACACCTTC
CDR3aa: CASSYWARPVDGYTF

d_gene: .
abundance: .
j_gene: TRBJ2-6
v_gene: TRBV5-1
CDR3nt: TGCGCCAGCAGCTTGGCGCAGGCTGGGGCCAACGTCCTGACTTTC
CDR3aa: CASSLAQAGANVLTF